These T cell receptor beta chains were read from a single sample in a study of T cell responses to AZD1222 COVID-19 vaccine. TCRdb keeps only in-frame clones here, not all; method: immunoSEQ multiplex PCR. This sample has 180,000 or so clones, with approximately 94% found just once. The sequenced sample was peripheral blood, obtained on day 0 of AZD1222 vaccination. These TCRs come from an adult in good health. Each CDR3 is given with its conserved first and last residue. A D gene is named only where the DNA matches it firmly. Only some rows state a clone size, as once, few, many or a class for expanded clones.

CDR3aa,CDR3nt,v_gene,j_gene,abundance,d_gene
CASSQGGGGGSTEQYF,TGTGCCAGCAGCCAAGGCGGCGGAGGGGGGTCTACCGAGCAGTACTTC,TRBV3-1/TRBV3-2,TRBJ2-7,-,-
CASSQQGYGYTF,TGTGCCAGCAGTCAACAGGGATATGGCTACACCTTC,TRBV27,TRBJ1-2,-,-
CASSWDSRAYNEQFF,TGTGCCAGCAGTTGGGACAGCCGCGCATACAATGAGCAGTTCTTC,TRBV28,TRBJ2-1,-,TRBD1
CASTGTGNSPLHF,TGTGCCAGCACCGGGACAGGGAATTCACCCCTCCACTTT,TRBV6-5,TRBJ1-6,-,TRBD1
CATSDAGINTEAFF,TGTGCCACCAGTGATGCCGGGATAAACACTGAAGCTTTCTTT,TRBV24-1,TRBJ1-1,-,-
CAHEDEAFF,TGTGCCCACGAGGATGAAGCTTTCTTT,TRBV27,TRBJ1-1,-,-
CASSLRESYYGYTF,TGTGCCAGCAGTTTACGGGAGAGTTACTATGGCTACACCTTC,TRBV28,TRBJ1-2,-,-
CASRPGTGAAEAFF,TGTGCCAGCAGGCCCGGGACAGGGGCAGCTGAAGCTTTCTTT,TRBV3-1/TRBV3-2,TRBJ1-1,-,TRBD1
CASSLQGAGEKLFF,TGTGCCAGCAGCCTACAGGGGGCAGGTGAAAAACTGTTTTTT,TRBV27,TRBJ1-4,-,TRBD1
CASGTGTGVNTEAFF,TGCGCCAGCGGGACCGGGACAGGGGTAAACACTGAAGCTTTCTTT,TRBV5-1,TRBJ1-1,-,TRBD1
CASSLGGPRNEQFF,TGTGCCAGCAGCTTAGGGGGGCCGCGCAATGAGCAGTTCTTC,TRBV11-2,TRBJ2-1,-,-
CASSLEGYSGTEAFF,TGCGCCAGCAGCTTGGAGGGGTATTCGGGGACTGAAGCTTTCTTT,TRBV5-1,TRBJ1-1,-,-
CASSRDPQNTEAFF,TGCGCCAGCAGCCGGGACCCCCAGAACACTGAAGCTTTCTTT,TRBV10-1,TRBJ1-1,once,-
CASSQDEAVGGPLHF,TGTGCCAGCAGCCAAGATGAGGCGGTGGGGGGACCCCTCCACTTT,TRBV4-2,TRBJ1-6,-,-
CASSRWDGNTEAFF,TGTGCCAGCAGCCGATGGGACGGGAACACTGAAGCTTTCTTT,TRBV3-1/TRBV3-2,TRBJ1-1,-,-
CASSLGQARNEKLFF,TGTGCCAGCAGCTTAGGGCAGGCAAGGAATGAAAAACTGTTTTTT,TRBV7-6,TRBJ1-4,-,-
CASSQPPAPQYF,TGTGCCAGCAGCCAACCACCGGCTCCGCAGTATTTT,TRBV7-8,TRBJ2-3,-,-
CATSDTLAGGAGELFF,TGTGCCACCAGTGACACACTAGCGGGAGGGGCCGGGGAGCTGTTTTTT,TRBV24-1,TRBJ2-2,few,TRBD2
CASSYSGLSNYGYTF,TGTGCCAGCAGTTACTCGGGACTGAGCAACTATGGCTACACCTTC,TRBV27,TRBJ1-2,-,-
CASNPDRVGSPLHF,TGTGCCAGTAACCCTGACAGGGTGGGTTCACCCCTCCACTTT,TRBV19,TRBJ1-6,-,TRBD1
CASRPDMTSGKDGYTF,TGTGCCAGCAGACCCGACATGACCTCGGGAAAGGATGGCTACACCTTC,TRBV27,TRBJ1-2,-,-
CASSFGGRARENIQYF,TGCGCCAGCAGCTTTGGCGGGAGGGCGCGGGAAAACATTCAGTACTTC,TRBV5-1,TRBJ2-4,-,TRBD2
CAWSVTSGLYNEQFF,TGTGCCTGGAGTGTAACTAGCGGACTCTACAATGAGCAGTTCTTC,TRBV30,TRBJ2-1,-,TRBD2
CASSSYSQGTAYSPLHF,TGTGCCAGCAGCTCCTATTCCCAGGGGACAGCCTATTCACCCCTCCACTTT,TRBV11-2,TRBJ1-6,-,TRBD1
CASSLGRLSGNTIYF,TGCGCCAGCAGCTTGGGAAGACTCTCTGGAAACACCATATATTTT,TRBV5-1,TRBJ1-3,-,-
CATSDPRNTEAFF,TGTGCCACCAGTGACCCTAGGAACACTGAAGCTTTCTTT,TRBV24-1,TRBJ1-1,-,-
CASRRGEVWDTQYF,TGCGCCAGCCGGAGGGGGGAGGTCTGGGATACGCAGTATTTT,TRBV10-2,TRBJ2-3,-,-
CASSFTSGRARNEQFF,TGTGCCAGCAGCTTTACTAGCGGGAGGGCCAGGAATGAGCAGTTCTTC,TRBV7-9,TRBJ2-1,-,TRBD2